Shown below are 19 T cell receptor beta chains from a single sample sequenced in a study of blood T cell repertoires in COVID-19. Sequencing used immunoSEQ multiplex PCR; TCRdb keeps in-frame clones, though not all of them. This repertoire shows about 120,000 clones, more than 85% found once; its top ten account for about 18%. Sequencing was carried out using peripheral blood. The receptors originated from a human donor with acute or convalescent COVID-19. The donor label of this sample is uncertain.

The chain joins TRBV18 to TRBJ1-1; D gene uncertain. The CDR3 loop spans 16 amino acids. V dropped 0 bases and J dropped 1 base, with 12 bases sitting between them. CDR1 and CDR2 (germline): KGHSH, LQKENI. The CDR3 region has the DNA TGTGCCAGCTCACCACCGTGGAGGGCCCCGAACACTGAAGCTTTCTTT. Translating it yields CASSPPWRAPNTEAFF.

The chain recombines TRBV4-2 with TRBJ1-3, with a weak D call TRBD1 (5 bases). Trimming took 0 bases from V and 0 from J, leaving 9 bases between them. This CDR3 contains 16 residues. CDR1 is LGHNA, CDR2 YNFKEQ, per germline. CDR3 nucleotide sequence: TGTGCCAGCAGCCAAGATGGGGCAGGCTCTGGAAACACCATATATTTT. It is translated as CASSQDGAGSGNTIYF.

The rearrangement links TRBV20-1 to TRBJ1-2; no reliable D call. Germline values: CDR1 DFQATT, CDR2 SNEGSKA (reference sequence). CDR3 length: 10 residues. V lost 3 bases to trimming and J lost 6 bases, with 5 bases between them. CDR3 region: CSASFDGYTF. The CDR3 nucleotides read TGCAGTGCTAGCTTTGATGGCTACACCTTC.

CDR3 in DNA: TGTGCCAGCAGCGTAGATTCCGGGACTAGTTTCTACAATGAGCAGTTCTTC. The encoded protein is CASSVDSGTSFYNEQFF. V gene TRBV9 combines with J gene TRBJ2-1; TRBD2 aligns across 8 bases. CDR1 SGDLS and CDR2 YYNGEE come from the germline V gene. V was clipped by 0 bases and J by 3 bases; unmatched bases: 8. This CDR3 has 17 residues.

This chain connects TRBV5-1 to TRBJ1-4, with a weak D call TRBD1 (6 bases). Trimming shortened V by 0 bases and J by 8 bases, and 11 bases separated the two germline ends. The CDR3 contains 14 residues. Germline CDR1 is SGHRS and CDR2 is YFSETQ. This CDR3 is CASSLDRAQEKLFF. The CDR3, as DNA: TGCGCCAGCAGCTTGGACAGGGCTCAAGAAAAACTGTTTTTT. The entire variable domain, with the rest obtained from reference TRBV5-1 and TRBJ1-4, is as follows: KAGVTQTPRYLIKTRGQQVTLSCSPISGHRSVSWYQQTPGQGLQFLFEYFSETQRNKGNFPGRFSGRQFSNSRSEMNVSTLELGDSALYLCASSLDRAQEKLFFGSGTQLSVL.

The J gene is TRBJ2-5, the V gene TRBV28; 12 bases fit TRBD2. V lost 6 bases, J lost 2 bases, and 4 bases stayed unmatched. Germline V CDR1 and CDR2: MDHEN, SYDVKM. The CDR3 consists of 15 residues. CDR3 residues: CASSTSGRLQETQYF. The CDR3 nucleotides read TGTGCCAGCAGCACTAGCGGGAGGCTACAAGAGACCCAGTACTTC.

The chain uses TRBV19 and TRBJ1-2, with D possibly matching TRBD1 (6 bases). V was trimmed by 6 bases and J by 4 bases, leaving 18 bases between them. The germline gives CDR1 LNHDA, CDR2 SQIVND (reference sequence). The CDR3 is 15 amino acids. Here the CDR3 reads CASRQGQTFGYGYTF. The CDR3 DNA is TGTGCCAGTAGGCAAGGACAGACCTTTGGCTATGGCTACACCTTC.

The chain carries TRBV5-4 and TRBJ2-1, with 8 bases that match TRBD2. This CDR3 is 17 amino acids long. Germline CDR1 and CDR2: SGHNT and YYREEE (reference sequence). V was pared by 0 bases and J by 3 bases, with 8 bases of the junction left unmatched. CDR3 amino acids: CASSLAGSGGVYNEQFF. The CDR3 coding sequence is TGTGCCAGCAGCTTGGCCGGGTCGGGAGGGGTCTACAATGAGCAGTTCTTC. Supplemented by reference TRBV5-4 and TRBJ2-1, the full variable domain reads ETGVTQSPTHLIKTRGQQVTLRCSSQSGHNTVSWYQQALGQGPQFIFQYYREEENGRGNFPPRFSGLQFPNYSSELNVNALELDDSALYLCASSLAGSGGVYNEQFFGPGTRLTVL.

V and J are TRBV7-2 and TRBJ2-1; D not resolved. CDR1 and CDR2 (germline): SGHTA, FQGNSA. Trimming stripped 5 bases from V and 8 bases from J, with 13 bases between. This CDR3 spans 13 amino acids. The CDR3 region is CASSVGRLYEQFF. DNA for the CDR3: TGTGCCAGCAGCGTAGGGCGGTTGTATGAGCAGTTCTTC.

V and J are TRBV7-3 and TRBJ2-1; D possibly corresponds to TRBD2 (5 bases). This CDR3 spans 15 amino acids. V lost 5 bases, J lost 7 bases, and 18 bases lay in between. CDR1 is SGHTA and CDR2 is FQGTGA in the germline V gene. The CDR3, as DNA: TGTGCCAGCAGCATGATCTGGGCCCCGGGGAATGAGCAGTTCTTC. Its translation is CASSMIWAPGNEQFF.

The V call is TRBV9, the J call TRBJ2-1; D unclear. CDR1 and CDR2 from the germline V gene are SGDLS and YYNGEE. The CDR3 extends over 13 amino acids. V was trimmed by 0 bases and J by 9 bases, leaving 10 bases between them. The CDR3 DNA follows: TGTGCCAGCAGCGTAGATCAGGTCAGTGAGCAGTTCTTC. It specifies CASSVDQVSEQFF.

The genes are TRBV28 and TRBJ1-5, with D possibly being TRBD1 (6 bases). CDR3 length: 16 amino acids. Deletions cut 8 bases from V and 1 base from J, with 18 bases between. Germline V gene data show CDR1 as MDHEN and CDR2 as SYDVKM. CDR3 loop: CASCDPGGGSNQPQHF. As DNA, the CDR3 is TGTGCCAGCTGCGACCCGGGGGGCGGGAGCAATCAGCCCCAGCATTTT.

The V and J genes are TRBV4-1 and TRBJ1-5, with a tentative D call TRBD1 (6 bases). CDR3 length: 14 amino acids. CDR1 is MGHRA and CDR2 is YSYEKL in the germline V gene. V was clipped by 1 base and J by 5 bases, with 9 bases between them. The CDR3 DNA is TGCGCCAGCAGCCAAGGGACAGATGATCAGCCCCAGCATTTT. It encodes CASSQGTDDQPQHF.

This clone was found once. The rearrangement uses TRBV7-9 and TRBJ2-2; the D gene is possibly TRBD1 (5 bases). The CDR3 extends over 15 amino acids. CDR1 SEHNR and CDR2 FQNEAQ come from the germline V gene (reference sequence). Trimming cost V 1 base and J 4 bases, with 10 bases left between them. CDR3 in DNA: TGTGCCAGCAGCTTAGATCCAGGGTCCACCGGGGAGCTGTTTTTT. Amino acids: CASSLDPGSTGELFF.

This chain uses TRBV10-3 with TRBJ2-3, with TRBD2 matching 11 bases. The germline V gene encodes CDR1 ENHRY and CDR2 SYGVKD. The CDR3 is 15 amino acids. The V segment lost 4 bases and the J segment 6 bases; nucleotides outside the gene matches: 6. As DNA, the CDR3 is TGTGCCATCAGTGTAACTAGCGGGGGTTCGGATACGCAGTATTTT. Translating it yields CAISVTSGGSDTQYF.

The genes are TRBV27 and TRBJ1-1, with 10 positions matching TRBD1. Trimming took 1 base from V and 7 from J; bases not matched to a gene: 6. Germline CDR1 reads MNHEY; CDR2 reads SMNVEV (reference sequence). This CDR3 is 15 amino acids long. CDR3 nucleotides: TGTGCCAGCAGTTTATATTCCGGGACAGGGGTTGAAGCTTTCTTT. Protein sequence: CASSLYSGTGVEAFF.

The rearrangement joins TRBV4-2 to TRBJ2-2, with a weak D call TRBD2 (5 bases). Trimming removed 3 bases at V and 0 bases at J, with 11 bases between. Germline lookup yields CDR1 LGHNA and CDR2 YNFKEQ. CDR3 length: 16 amino acids. The CDR3 region has the DNA TGTGCCAGCAGCCAGAGGGCAATCTCGAACACCGGGGAGCTGTTTTTT. Its translation: CASSQRAISNTGELFF.

A note on this clone: The same CDR3 arises from other DNA sequences in this sample as well. CDR3 in DNA: TGTGCCAGTAGCTCGACTAGCGGGGCTTACAATGAGCAGTTCTTC. Protein: CASSSTSGAYNEQFF. The rearrangement joins TRBV19 to TRBJ2-1, with 11 bases identical to TRBD2. The CDR3 length is 15 residues. CDR1 and CDR2 (germline): LNHDA, SQIVND (reference sequence). The trim removed 6 bases at V and 4 bases at J, leaving 5 bases unmatched.

This chain uses TRBV3-1 (or the pseudogene TRBV3-2) with TRBJ1-1; D call uncertain. V lost 4 bases and J lost 9, with 15 bases in between. Looked up from germline, CDR1 is LGHDT and CDR2 is YNNKEL (reference sequence). CDR3 length: 13 amino acids. In DNA, the CDR3 is TGTGCCAGCAGCCTTAATACTGAAGAGAAAGCTTTCTTT. It yields the protein CASSLNTEEKAFF.